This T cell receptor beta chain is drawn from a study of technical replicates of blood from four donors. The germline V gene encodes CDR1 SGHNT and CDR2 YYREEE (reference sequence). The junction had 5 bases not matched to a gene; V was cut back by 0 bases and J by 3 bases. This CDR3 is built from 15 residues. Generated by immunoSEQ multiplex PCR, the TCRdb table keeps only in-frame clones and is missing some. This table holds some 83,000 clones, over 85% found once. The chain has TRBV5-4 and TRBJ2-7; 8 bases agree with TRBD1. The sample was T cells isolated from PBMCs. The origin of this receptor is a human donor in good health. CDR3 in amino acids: CASSLAQGASYEQYF. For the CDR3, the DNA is TGTGCCAGCAGCTTGGCTCAGGGGGCTAGCTACGAGCAGTACTTC.